The sequence of this T cell receptor beta chain was determined in a study of immune cell composition in non-small cell lung cancer. This clone showed up just a few times. Its matching antigen is unknown. General study results and limits: It was not proven that tumour-reactive clones equal dominant tumour-associated clones. Squamous carcinomas (approximately 80%) more often had tumour-associated clones >0.5% than adenocarcinomas (approximately 35%).

The V and J ends lost 4 bases and 6 bases respectively, with 18 bases between them. CDR3 length: 15 residues. The V gene's germline CDR1 is SGHTA and CDR2 FQGTGA. TCRdb's copy holds only in-frame clones and misses some; the assay was immunoSEQ multiplex PCR. The data contain 15,000 or so clones, around 85% of them singletons. DNA was extracted from unsorted cell suspensions stored frozen. The TCR sequence derives from a human donor with non-small cell lung cancer. The sample taken for sequencing was lung tumor tissue. The V and J genes are TRBV7-3 and TRBJ1-2; possible D gene TRBD1, 6 bases. The CDR3 DNA follows: TGTGCCAGCAGCTCCCTAATAACAGGGCTGAATGGCTACACCTTC. Translation: CASSSLITGLNGYTF.